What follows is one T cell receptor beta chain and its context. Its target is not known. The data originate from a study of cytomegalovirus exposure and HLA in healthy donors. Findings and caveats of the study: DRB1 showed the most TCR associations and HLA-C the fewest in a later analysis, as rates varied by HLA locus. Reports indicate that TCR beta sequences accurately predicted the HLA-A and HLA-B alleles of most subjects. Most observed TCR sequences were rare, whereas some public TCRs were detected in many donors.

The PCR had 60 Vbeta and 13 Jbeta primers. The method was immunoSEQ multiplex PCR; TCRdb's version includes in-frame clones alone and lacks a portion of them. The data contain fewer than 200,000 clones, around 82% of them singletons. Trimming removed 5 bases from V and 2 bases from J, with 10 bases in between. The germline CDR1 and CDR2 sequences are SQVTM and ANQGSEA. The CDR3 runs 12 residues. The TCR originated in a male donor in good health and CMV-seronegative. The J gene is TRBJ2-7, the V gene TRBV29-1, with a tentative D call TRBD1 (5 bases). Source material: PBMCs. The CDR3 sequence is CSVSDMTYEQYF. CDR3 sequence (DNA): TGCAGCGTTTCGGACATGACCTACGAGCAGTACTTC.